These 27 T cell receptor beta chains originate from one sample sequenced in a study of early T cells in non-severe SARS-CoV-2 infection. MiXCR, applied by TCRdb to the 5' RACE reads, yields one record per CDR3 protein. The table lists approximately 70,000 distinct CDR3 sequences, approximately 12% of them singletons. Sequenced input: whole blood. The receptor source for this set is an adult who was a healthcare worker with PCR-confirmed SARS-CoV-2 infection or an uninfected control (not recorded which).

This clonotype was counted many times. The chain combines TRBV10-3 with TRBJ2-7, with 7 bases lining up with TRBD1. Germline CDR1 is ENHRY and CDR2 is SYGVKD. The length of the CDR3 is 14 residues. Trimming cost V 4 bases and J 6 bases; bases outside gene matches: 9. The CDR3 nucleotides read TGTGCCATCAGTGTAAGGGGGCCTACGCGCGAGCAGTACTTC. Translated: CAISVRGPTREQYF.

This rearrangement joins TRBV2 to TRBJ1-5; 8 bases are a match to TRBD1. Looked up from germline, CDR1 is SNHLY and CDR2 is FYNNEI. The CDR3 extends over 14 amino acids. V was pared by 7 bases and J by 6 bases, with 8 bases of the junction left unmatched. In DNA, the CDR3 is TGTGCCAGCAAGGAAGCAGGGGGCAGTCAGCCCCAGCATTTT. Its protein is CASKEAGGSQPQHF. The full variable domain, in which reference TRBV2 and TRBJ1-5 provide the parts outside the CDR3, is EPEVTQTPSHQVTQMGQEVILRCVPISNHLYFYWYRQILGQKVEFLVSFYNNEISEKSEIFDDQFSVERPDGSNFTLKIRSTKLEDSAMYFCASKEAGGSQPQHFGDGTRLSIL.

This clonotype turned up a few times. J is TRBJ2-5 and V is TRBV3-1; 8 nucleotides align to TRBD1. Germline V gene data show CDR1 as LGHDT and CDR2 as YNNKEL (reference sequence). This CDR3 contains 13 residues. J gave up 4 bases and V 6 bases, and 4 bases lay outside the gene matches. CDR3 amino acids: CASRGTGGETQYF. CDR3 bases: TGTGCCAGCAGGGGGACAGGCGGAGAGACCCAGTACTTC.

This clonotype was observed a handful of times. This chain uses TRBV3-1 with TRBJ2-7, with 7 bases aligning to TRBD1. CDR3 length: 12 amino acids. V was clipped by 6 bases and J by 7 bases; unmatched bases: 6. Germline V gene data show CDR1 as LGHDT and CDR2 as YNNKEL (reference sequence). The CDR3 loop reads CASRQGTGEQYF. The CDR3 DNA reads TGTGCCAGCAGACAGGGGACCGGGGAGCAGTACTTC.

Ten or more counts support this clonotype. The chain uses TRBV20-1 and TRBJ1-5; tentatively, D is TRBD1 (6 bases). This CDR3 region has 15 residues. Trimming removed 4 bases at V and 6 bases at J, with 19 bases between. Germline V gene data show CDR1 as DFQATT and CDR2 as SNEGSKA (reference sequence). The CDR3 region is CSATMGDTISQPQHF. CDR3 sequence (DNA): TGCAGTGCTACGATGGGGGACACTATCAGTCAGCCCCAGCATTTT.

There are many counts of this clonotype. The rearrangement joins TRBV20-1 to TRBJ1-6; tentatively, D is TRBD1 (5 bases). The V gene lost 3 bases and the J gene lost 5 bases, with 8 bases spanning the gap. Germline CDR1 and CDR2: DFQATT and SNEGSKA (reference sequence). The length of the CDR3 is 13 residues. The CDR3 nucleotides are TGCAGTGCTAGCCGGGACGATAATTCACCCCTCCACTTT. Translating it yields CSASRDDNSPLHF.

This sequence joins TRBV9 and TRBJ1-5; D gene unclear. Trimming removed 0 bases from V and 3 bases from J, with 4 bases in between. Germline V lookup: CDR1 SGDLS, CDR2 YYNGEE. This CDR3 comprises 13 residues. This CDR3 reads CASSVDINQPQHF. The CDR3 DNA follows: TGTGCCAGCAGCGTAGATATCAATCAGCCCCAGCATTTT.

This clonotype has a count of ten or more. The J gene is TRBJ1-3, the V gene TRBV29-1; TRBD1 might be the D (5 bases). This CDR3 has 14 residues. Germline V CDR1 and CDR2: SQVTM, ANQGSEA. The V end lost 0 bases, the J end lost 2 bases, and 8 bases lay between the germline ends. As DNA, the CDR3 is TGCAGCGTTGAAGAGCAGGGACCTGGAAACACCATATATTTT. Protein: CSVEEQGPGNTIYF. Based on the CDR3 plus reference TRBV29-1 and TRBJ1-3, the full variable domain is SAVISQKPSRDICQRGTSLTIQCQVDSQVTMMFWYRQQPGQSLTLIATANQGSEATYESGFVIDKFPISRPNLTFSTLTVSNMSPEDSSIYLCSVEEQGPGNTIYFGEGSWLTVV.

This clonotype came up many times. The gene calls are TRBV7-8 and TRBJ2-1, with 12 bases fitting TRBD2. Germline values: CDR1 SGHVS, CDR2 FQNEAQ. V lost 6 bases and J lost 0; bases outside the gene matches: 0. The CDR3 length is 15 residues. The CDR3 DNA follows: TGTGCCAGCAGGACTAGCGGGAGCTCCTACAATGAGCAGTTCTTC. It specifies CASRTSGSSYNEQFF.

The chain combines TRBV5-1 with TRBJ2-7; 7 positions agree with TRBD1. The V and J ends lost 5 bases and 2 bases, in that order; junction bases with no gene match: 4. The CDR3 sequence is 13 residues long. CDR1 and CDR2 from the germline V gene are SGHRS and YFSETQ. The CDR3 DNA is TGCGCCAGCAGTAAGGGGGCAACCTACGAGCAGTACTTC. This encodes CASSKGATYEQYF. Variable domain in full (rest from reference TRBV5-1 and TRBJ2-7): KAGVTQTPRYLIKTRGQQVTLSCSPISGHRSVSWYQQTPGQGLQFLFEYFSETQRNKGNFPGRFSGRQFSNSRSEMNVSTLELGDSALYLCASSKGATYEQYFGPGTRLTVT.

This clonotype has at least ten counts. This rearrangement joins TRBV7-6 to TRBJ2-3; 14 positions match TRBD2. Germline trimming cut 5 bases from V and 7 bases from J; bases unmatched to any gene: 5. This CDR3 is 15 amino acids long. Germline lookup yields CDR1 SGHVS and CDR2 FNYEAQ. The CDR3 DNA sequence: TGTGCCAGCAGCCCGGGACTAGCGGGGGTTCATACGCAGTATTTT. It codes for CASSPGLAGVHTQYF.

The chain joins TRBV10-3 to TRBJ2-1; 9 bases line up with TRBD1. Losses at the gene ends were 8 bases for V and 5 bases for J; bases not matched to a gene: 7. The CDR3 is 14 amino acids. Germline V gene lookup returns CDR1 ENHRY and CDR2 SYGVKD. The CDR3, as DNA: TGTGCCATCGGACGACAGGGGGGAAACAATGAGCAGTTCTTC. Its protein is CAIGRQGGNNEQFF.

This clonotype was counted at least ten times. The V call is TRBV6-6, the J call TRBJ2-7; D not certain. Germline values: CDR1 MNHNY, CDR2 SVGAGI (reference sequence). Trimming stripped 0 bases from V and 6 bases from J, with 15 bases between. The CDR3 spans 15 residues. The DNA for the CDR3 is TGTGCCAGCAGTTACTCGATACCGACGGGCGGCGAGCAGTACTTC. Translated: CASSYSIPTGGEQYF.

This clonotype was seen ten or more times. This chain uses TRBV11-2 with TRBJ2-1; D is uncertain. The CDR3 contains 14 residues. Trimming pared 0 bases from V and 8 bases from J, leaving 11 bases between. Germline CDR1 reads SGHAT; CDR2 reads FQNNGV. As DNA, the CDR3 is TGTGCCAGCAGCTTAGATATAAGTGGGTATGAGCAGTTCTTC. It is translated as CASSLDISGYEQFF.

This clonotype has a count of ten or more. The chain uses TRBV10-2 and TRBJ2-7; D is ambiguous. Germline CDR1 reads WSHSY; CDR2 reads SAAADI. V was pared by 0 bases and J by 2 bases, with 20 bases between. The CDR3 covers 18 residues. This CDR3 is CASSESSRIGRLAYEQYF. The CDR3 bases are TGCGCCAGCAGTGAGTCCAGTCGTATCGGACGCCTAGCCTACGAGCAGTACTTC.

CDR3 protein: CASSTLAEDTQYF. CDR3 coding DNA: TGTGCCAGCAGCACCCTAGCGGAAGATACGCAGTATTTT. The chain couples TRBV7-2 to TRBJ2-3; 7 bases are a match to TRBD2. J gave up 5 bases and V 5 bases, and 4 bases lay outside the gene matches. The CDR3 contains 13 residues. Germline V gives CDR1 SGHTA, CDR2 FQGNSA.

This clonotype turned up a few times. The chain uses TRBV7-9 and TRBJ1-2; D not resolved. There are 13 residues in the CDR3. The V and J ends lost 1 base and 5 bases respectively, with 8 bases between them. Germline V lookup: CDR1 SEHNR, CDR2 FQNEAQ (reference sequence). The CDR3 DNA reads TGTGCCAGCAGCTTAGACGGACGATATGGCTACACCTTC. Translating gives CASSLDGRYGYTF.

This clonotype was observed a handful of times. A junction end diverges from the germline sequence, so it may reflect a read error. The chain couples TRBV11-2 to TRBJ2-1; 7 bases fit TRBD2. The germline CDR1 and CDR2 sequences are SGHAT and FQNNGV. There are 15 residues in the CDR3. CDR3: CASTLAGPGYNEQFF. In DNA form, the CDR3 reads TGTGCCAGCACCTTAGCGGGCCCGGGCTACAATGAGCAGTTCTTC.

This clonotype was counted a few times. The CDR3 DNA is TGTGCCAGCAGCCAAGATTGGTTAGGGCTTAGTTCCTACAATGAGCAGTTCTTC. Protein sequence: CASSQDWLGLSSYNEQFF. V and J are TRBV14 and TRBJ2-1; D unresolved. The V end lost 0 bases, the J end lost 1 base, and 16 bases lay between the germline ends. The germline V gene encodes CDR1 SGHDN and CDR2 FVKESK. The CDR3 runs to 18 residues.

The genes are TRBV9 and TRBJ2-7, with D perhaps given as TRBD1 or TRBD2 (7 bases each). Deletions cut 4 bases from V and 2 bases from J, with 31 bases between. This CDR3 contains 20 residues. CDR1 and CDR2 from the germline V gene are SGDLS and YYNGEE. The CDR3 sequence: CASSRNQNSQGGGPPYEQYF. The CDR3 region has the DNA TGTGCCAGCAGCCGAAATCAAAACTCTCAGGGGGGAGGGCCCCCCTACGAGCAGTACTTC.

This clonotype was recorded many times. V usage is TRBV3-1 and J usage is TRBJ2-2; D not certain. The CDR3 has 13 residues. The ends were cut back, 1 base at V and 2 bases at J, with 2 bases in the middle. Germline CDR1 reads LGHDT; CDR2 reads YNNKEL (reference sequence). In nucleotides, the CDR3 is TGTGCCAGCAGCCAAGTCAACACCGGGGAGCTGTTTTTT. It is translated as CASSQVNTGELFF.

The V and J genes are TRBV7-2 and TRBJ2-6; D is unclear. This CDR3 region has 14 residues. Trimming cost V 11 bases and J 0 bases, with 11 bases left between them. CDR1 SGHTA and CDR2 FQGNSA come from the germline V gene. For the CDR3, the DNA is TGTGCCGACTTTGAGGTCTCTGGGGCCAACGTCCTGACTTTC. Translation: CADFEVSGANVLTF.

Many counts were recorded for this clonotype. Sequence at one end of the junction differs from germline and may be a read error. The V call is TRBV6-4, the J call TRBJ2-2; 8 nucleotides match TRBD2. CDR1 and CDR2 from the germline V gene are MRHNA and SNTAGT. This CDR3 spans 14 amino acids. CDR3 coding DNA: TGTGCCAGTAGTGACGCAGCGGGAGCCGGGGAGCTGTTTTTT. It translates to CASSDAAGAGELFF.

This clonotype was seen a few times. The chain combines TRBV6-6 with TRBJ2-7; D perhaps matches TRBD1 (7 bases). V lost 7 bases, J lost 5 bases, and 18 bases lay in between. CDR1 and CDR2 (germline): MNHNY, SVGAGI (reference sequence). The CDR3 is 14 residues long. This CDR3 reads CASTQGGPGDEQYF. The CDR3 DNA is TGTGCCAGCACTCAGGGGGGCCCCGGGGACGAGCAGTACTTC.

This clonotype has only a few counts. The V and J genes are TRBV5-1 and TRBJ1-4; D not certain. Germline V gene lookup returns CDR1 SGHRS and CDR2 YFSETQ. Deletions cut 4 bases from V and 3 bases from J, with 10 bases between. The CDR3 is 14 amino acids. DNA of the CDR3: TGCGCCAGCAGCCAGGAACAGCCTAATGAAAAACTGTTTTTT. It codes for CASSQEQPNEKLFF.

This clonotype was observed a few times. This chain links TRBV4-1 with TRBJ1-6, with D unresolved. This CDR3 has 14 residues. V was trimmed by 4 bases and J by 8 bases, leaving 12 bases between them. Germline-derived CDR1 and CDR2 are MGHRA and YSYEKL. CDR3 sequence: CASSLGRLDSPLHF. CDR3 DNA: TGCGCCAGCAGCCTTGGACGGCTTGATTCACCCCTCCACTTT.

The sample holds a few counts of this clonotype. The chain couples TRBV6-1 to TRBJ1-2; D ambiguous. In germline, CDR1 is MNHNS, CDR2 SASEGT. The CDR3 runs to 12 residues. Trimming took 1 base from V and 2 from J, leaving 2 bases between them. In nucleotides, the CDR3 is TGTGCCAGCAGTGAAGGGAACTATGGCTACACCTTC. This encodes CASSEGNYGYTF.